Below, 13 T cell receptor beta chains from the same sample are listed, as sequenced in a study of blood T cells in healthy people across ages. Combining a sample-barcoded 5' primer with a J-beta primer mix, a second PCR ran for roughly 7 to 12 cycles. TCRdb reanalysed the 5' RACE reads using MiXCR and keeps one entry per CDR3 protein. Here the sample spans about 1.4 million distinct CDR3 sequences, around 55% being singletons. The sequenced material came from blood. Every receptor here comes from a man younger than 35 in good health.

The CDR3: CASSLARQGPGLGRFF. The CDR3 region has the DNA TGTGCCAGCAGCTTAGCGCGGCAGGGACCGGGACTAGGACGGTTCTTC. This chain connects TRBV7-8 to TRBJ2-1; 8 bases align to TRBD2. CDR1 and CDR2 from the germline V gene are SGHVS and FQNEAQ. This CDR3 is 16 amino acids long. V lost 0 bases and J lost 15; bases outside the gene matches: 16. Full variable domain (rest looked up from reference TRBV7-8 and TRBJ2-1): GAGVSQSPRYKVAKRGQDVALRCDPISGHVSLFWYQQALGQGPEFLTYFQNEAQLDKSGLPSDRFFAERPEGSVSTLKIQRTQQEDSAVYLCASSLARQGPGLGRFFGPGTRLTVL.

The chain couples TRBV20-1 to TRBJ1-2; D possibly corresponds to TRBD1 (5 bases). CDR1 and CDR2 from the germline V gene are DFQATT and SNEGSKA (reference sequence). V lost 3 bases and J lost 4, with 15 bases in between. The CDR3 spans 14 residues. The CDR3 is CSASPGANSYGYTF. The CDR3 region has the DNA TGCAGTGCTAGTCCCGGGGCGAACTCCTATGGCTACACCTTC.

V and J are TRBV5-1 and TRBJ2-5; 10 nucleotides line up with TRBD1. Near its end, the DNA agrees better with TRBJ2-7, so the J call may be wrong. Per germline, CDR1 SGHRS and CDR2 YFSETQ. This CDR3 has 16 amino acids. This CDR3 is CASSQRDRGENYEQYF. As DNA, the CDR3 is TGCGCCAGCAGCCAACGGGACAGGGGCGAGAACTACGAGCAGTACTTC.

The sample holds a few counts of this clonotype. This chain connects TRBV4-2 to TRBJ2-1; no reliable D call. Trimming removed 4 bases at V and 5 bases at J, with 6 bases between. CDR3 length equals 12 residues. Germline V gene sequence: CDR1 LGHNA, CDR2 YNFKEQ. CDR3 nucleotide sequence: TGTGCCAGCAGCCGAATCGACAATGAGCAGTTCTTC. The encoded protein is CASSRIDNEQFF.

The rearrangement links TRBV20-1 to TRBJ2-1; TRBD2 matches at 9 bases. Germline CDR1 reads DFQATT; CDR2 reads SNEGSKA (reference sequence). The CDR3 contains 16 residues. J lost 3 bases, V lost 5 bases, and 11 bases had no gene match. CDR3 amino acids: CSAGNLREGDYNEQFF. Here the CDR3 DNA reads TGCAGTGCTGGGAACCTGCGGGAGGGCGACTACAATGAGCAGTTCTTC.

The genes are TRBV27 and TRBJ2-4; D remains unclear. The end of the DNA is better explained by TRBJ2-7, so the J call may be wrong. The CDR3 contains 14 residues. The germline V gene has CDR1 MNHEY and CDR2 SMNVEV (reference sequence). CDR3 amino acids: CASSDRAANYEQYF. Here the CDR3 DNA reads TGTGCCAGCAGTGATCGTGCTGCTAACTACGAGCAGTACTTC.

The rearrangement links TRBV25-1 to TRBJ1-1; D call uncertain. The CDR3 sequence is 13 residues long. Germline CDR1 and CDR2: MGHDK and SYGVNS. V was trimmed by 3 bases and J by 8 bases, leaving 13 bases between them. CDR3 DNA sequence: TGTGCCAGCAGTGATCCCGCAGGCCGAGAAGCTTTCTTT. Translating gives CASSDPAGREAFF.

This clonotype has a single count. CDR3 nucleotides: TGTGCCAGCTCACCAGGGACAGGGCTAGAAGAGTACTTC. This codes for CASSPGTGLEEYF. The rearrangement links TRBV18 to TRBJ2-7; 9 bases agree with TRBD1. The V segment lost 2 bases and the J segment 11 bases; nucleotides outside the gene matches: 7. The length of the CDR3 is 13 residues. The germline gives CDR1 KGHSH, CDR2 LQKENI.

The chain recombines TRBV4-1 with TRBJ2-7; unclear D gene. This CDR3 has 15 amino acids. Germline CDR1 MGHRA, CDR2 YSYEKL. V dropped 0 bases and J dropped 2 bases, with 11 bases sitting between them. This chain's CDR3 is CASSQDLGRAYEQYF. The DNA of the CDR3 is TGCGCCAGCAGCCAAGATCTGGGAAGGGCCTACGAGCAGTACTTC.

The chain combines TRBV6-2 or TRBV6-3 with TRBJ1-4; unclear D gene. Germline values: CDR1 MNHEY, CDR2 SVGEGT. The CDR3 covers 14 residues. Trimming took 6 bases from V and 3 from J, leaving 11 bases between them. This CDR3 reads CASRRGLPNEKLFF. CDR3 DNA: TGTGCCAGCAGACGAGGGTTACCTAATGAAAAACTGTTTTTT.

The chain has TRBV14 and TRBJ2-1, with 8 bases matching TRBD2. V lost 5 bases, J lost 2 bases, and 8 bases stayed unmatched. Germline assignment: CDR1 SGHDN and CDR2 FVKESK. CDR3 size: 16 residues. The CDR3 is CASSDSAGVPYNEQFF. CDR3 DNA sequence: TGTGCCAGCAGCGATTCAGCGGGAGTCCCCTACAATGAGCAGTTCTTC.

This clonotype was found a few times. The V call is TRBV9, the J call TRBJ2-3; D remains unclear. The CDR3 extends over 12 amino acids. With 6 bases removed from V and 4 bases from J, the gap between germline ends came to 9 bases. Germline CDR1 and CDR2: SGDLS and YYNGEE. The CDR3 spells CASNRVSDTQYF. Written as DNA, the CDR3 is TGTGCCAGCAATAGGGTTTCAGATACGCAGTATTTT.

This clonotype was observed a handful of times. This rearrangement joins TRBV4-3 to TRBJ2-3; TRBD2 aligns across 7 bases. V was clipped by 5 bases and J by 0 bases; unmatched bases: 5. The CDR3 runs 15 residues. Germline values: CDR1 LGHNA, CDR2 YSLEER. In DNA form, the CDR3 reads TGCGCCAGCAGCGAGGCGGGGGATAGCACAGATACGCAGTATTTT. It codes for CASSEAGDSTDTQYF.